This T cell receptor beta chain was captured by sequencing in a study of T-cell memory formation after mild COVID-19. Study-wide results and limits: Mainly CM and EM harbored the contracting CD4+ clones; mainly EMRA harbored the CD8+ ones. Among clones contracting day 15 to 85, CD4/CD8 was balanced, whereas later expanders leaned CD4+.

Germline V gene data show CDR1 as SGDLS and CDR2 as YYNGEE. V was cut by 0 bases and J by 3 bases, with 10 bases left in between. The CDR3 has 14 residues. Constant-segment primers served in 5'RACE that generated TCR alpha and TCR beta cDNA libraries bearing sample barcodes and UMIs. TCRdb processed the 5' RACE reads anew with MiXCR; each CDR3 protein has one entry. The sample has about 210,000 distinct CDR3 sequences, 27% seen once. This clonotype was observed a handful of times. The target antigen is unknown. Specimen: PBMCs or a T cell subset sorted from them (not recorded which). The V gene is TRBV9, the J gene TRBJ2-7; D perhaps matches TRBD2 (5 bases). This receptor was identified in an adult woman who had mild COVID-19 (a few samples of this study predate the infection). Cell type and time point are not known. Here the CDR3 reads CASSVGQEVYEQYF. The CDR3 coding sequence is TGTGCCAGCAGCGTAGGCCAGGAGGTCTACGAGCAGTACTTC.